The 2 T cell receptor beta chains below were found in one sample sequenced in a study of cytomegalovirus exposure and HLA in healthy donors. Vbeta (60) and Jbeta (13) primers were used in the PCR. Sequenced by immunoSEQ multiplex PCR; TCRdb stores in-frame clones only, minus some. Seen here are over 55,000 clones, about 82% observed once, and the top ten hold roughly 4.7%. Sequenced sample: PBMCs. The receptor source for this set is a woman aged 25-40 years in good health and CMV-seronegative.

This clone was observed a few times. The chain recombines TRBV29-1 with TRBJ1-2, with D uncertain. The CDR3 spans 12 residues. The ends were cut back, 5 bases at V and 6 bases at J, with 13 bases in the middle. CDR1 SQVTM and CDR2 ANQGSEA come from the germline V gene. CDR3 in DNA: TGCAGCGTTCCCCGAGGCGAAGATGGCTACACCTTC. Translated, it gives CSVPRGEDGYTF.

The rearrangement joins TRBV5-4 to TRBJ1-6; D is perhaps TRBD1 (6 bases). Germline CDR1 reads SGHNT; CDR2 reads YYREEE (reference sequence). The CDR3 runs 18 residues. The V end was cut by 4 bases, the J end by 8 bases, with 25 bases between. CDR3 in amino acids: CASSPKPGGGHWDSPLHF. The CDR3 coding sequence is TGTGCCAGCAGCCCAAAACCGGGAGGGGGGCATTGGGATTCACCCCTCCACTTT.